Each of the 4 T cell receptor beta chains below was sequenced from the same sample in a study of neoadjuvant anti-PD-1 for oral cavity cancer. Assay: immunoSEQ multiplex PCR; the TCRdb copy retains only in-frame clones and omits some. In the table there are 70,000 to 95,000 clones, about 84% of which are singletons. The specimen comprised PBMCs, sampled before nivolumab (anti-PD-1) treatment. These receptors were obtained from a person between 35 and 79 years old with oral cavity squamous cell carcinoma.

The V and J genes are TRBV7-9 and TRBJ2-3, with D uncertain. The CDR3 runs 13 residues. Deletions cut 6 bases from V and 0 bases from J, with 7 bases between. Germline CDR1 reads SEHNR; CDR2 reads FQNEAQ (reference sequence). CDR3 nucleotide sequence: TGTGCCAGCAGGGCAGGCAGCACAGATACGCAGTATTTT. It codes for CASRAGSTDTQYF.

The CDR3 region has the DNA TGTGCCAGCAGTGAAGTAGGGGTGGGGACCCAGTACTTC. Translation gives CASSEVGVGTQYF. The chain uses TRBV2 and TRBJ2-5, with D perhaps matching TRBD1 (5 bases). Germline V gives CDR1 SNHLY, CDR2 FYNNEI. Deletions cut 1 base from V and 7 bases from J, with 10 bases between. The CDR3 has 13 residues.

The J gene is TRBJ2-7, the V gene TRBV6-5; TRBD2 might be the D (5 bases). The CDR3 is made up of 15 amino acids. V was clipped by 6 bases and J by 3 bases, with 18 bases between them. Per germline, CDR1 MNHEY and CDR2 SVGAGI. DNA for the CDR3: TGTGCCAGCAGGCCCACTAGGTTAGGCAGCTACGAGCAGTACTTC. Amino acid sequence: CASRPTRLGSYEQYF.

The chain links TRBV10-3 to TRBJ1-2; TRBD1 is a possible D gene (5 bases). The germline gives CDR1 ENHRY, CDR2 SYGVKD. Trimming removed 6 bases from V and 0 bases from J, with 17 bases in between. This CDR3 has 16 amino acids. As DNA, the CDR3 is TGTGCCATCAGCGACAGCAGCGGCAGAGCTAACTATGGCTACACCTTC. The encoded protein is CAISDSSGRANYGYTF.